The 24 T cell receptor beta chains listed next were all sequenced from one sample in a study of blood T cells in healthy people across ages (dated by TCRdb to 2014 to 2015). The library was built by means of 5' RACE. This sample was sequenced with an Illumina HiSeq 2500. A second roughly 6 to 11 cycle PCR used a sample-barcoded 5' primer and a J-beta primer mix. TCRdb trimmed public reads at Q25 via fastp, called clones via MiXCR and kept in-frame beta chains. CDR3 protein sequences are deduplicated, and each keeps its most common genes and DNA. This sample gives about 1.5 million distinct CDR3 sequences in total; around 39% of them show up just once. Less than 8% of the sample is taken by the ten largest. Sequencing was done on a sample of blood. The receptors shown here come from a woman aged 18-30 years in good health.

The rearrangement uses TRBV10-3 and TRBJ2-3; the match to TRBD2 covers 11 bases. Germline CDR1 and CDR2: ENHRY and SYGVKD. J was trimmed by 6 bases and V by 4 bases; bases with no gene match: 9. This CDR3 comprises 16 residues. The CDR3 here is CAISGIAGGSVDTQYF. As DNA, the CDR3 is TGTGCCATCAGTGGAATAGCGGGAGGGAGTGTGGATACGCAGTATTTT.

In this sample, this clonotype turned up once. The gene calls are TRBV13 and TRBJ1-6; D uncertain. This CDR3 contains 14 residues. V shed 0 bases and J shed 2 bases, with 2 bases lying between them. In germline, CDR1 is PRHDT, CDR2 FYEKMQ (reference sequence). CDR3 residues: CASSLGTYNSPLHF. The DNA for the CDR3 is TGTGCCAGCAGCTTAGGAACCTATAATTCACCCCTCCACTTT.

This sequence joins TRBV20-1 and TRBJ2-1; 7 positions match TRBD2. The trim removed 1 base at V and 9 bases at J, leaving 18 bases unmatched. The CDR3 covers 17 residues. Germline V CDR1 and CDR2: DFQATT, SNEGSKA (reference sequence). In nucleotides, the CDR3 is TGCAGTGCTAGAGGGGCTGGGGGAGGGAGGGTTGCTACTGAGCAGTTCTTC. It translates to CSARGAGGGRVATEQFF.

The chain couples TRBV20-1 to TRBJ2-7; no clear D. The CDR3 length is 12 residues. V was trimmed by 5 bases and J by 2 bases, leaving 10 bases between them. The germline CDR1 and CDR2 sequences are DFQATT and SNEGSKA (reference sequence). The CDR3 sequence: CSARNPTYEQYF. The CDR3 nucleotides are TGCAGTGCTCGGAACCCAACCTACGAGCAGTACTTC.

This clonotype was counted many times. The V call is TRBV20-1, the J call TRBJ1-2, with D tentatively TRBD1 (5 bases). CDR1 is DFQATT and CDR2 is SNEGSKA in the germline V gene (reference sequence). CDR3 length: 11 amino acids. CDR3 region: CSATGDYGYTF. For the CDR3, the DNA is TGCAGCGCAACGGGGGACTATGGCTACACCTTC.

This chain links TRBV25-1 with TRBJ2-1, with a tentative D call TRBD2 (6 bases). The CDR3 loop spans 14 amino acids. Germline CDR1 is MGHDK and CDR2 is SYGVNS. V was shortened by 2 bases and J by 8 bases, with 13 bases between the two germline ends. The CDR3 here is CASSERGFLDEQFF. The CDR3 DNA reads as TGTGCCAGCAGTGAACGGGGGTTTCTTGATGAGCAGTTCTTC.

The J gene is TRBJ1-2, the V gene TRBV11-1; D possibly corresponds to TRBD1 (5 bases). The germline V gene encodes CDR1 SGHAT and CDR2 FQDESV (reference sequence). This CDR3 has 12 amino acids. Trimming cost V 8 bases and J 5 bases, with 12 bases left between them. CDR3 loop: CASSGRGYGYTF. The DNA for the CDR3 is TGTGCCAGCTCAGGGCGGGGATATGGCTACACCTTC. Variable domain in full (rest from reference TRBV11-1 and TRBJ1-2): EAEVAQSPRYKITEKSQAVAFWCDPISGHATLYWYRQILGQGPELLVQFQDESVVDDSQLPKDRFSAERLKGVDSTLKIQPAELGDSAMYLCASSGRGYGYTFGSGTRLTVV.

The chain links TRBV12-3 or TRBV12-4 to TRBJ2-3; D not resolved. The CDR3 spans 15 residues. The V end lost 7 bases, the J end lost 4 bases, and 18 bases lay between the germline ends. CDR3 amino acids: CASTSRSSAADTQYF. Written as DNA, the CDR3 is TGTGCCAGCACCTCCCGAAGCAGCGCCGCAGATACGCAGTATTTT.

The chain couples TRBV7-9 to TRBJ1-4; 9 bases line up with TRBD1. V dropped 6 bases and J dropped 8; count of bases not matched to a gene: 10. Per germline, CDR1 SEHNR and CDR2 FQNEAQ (reference sequence). There are 15 residues in the CDR3. The DNA of the CDR3 is TGTGCCAGCAGAAGATCACAGGGGGCGCGAGAAAAACTGTTTTTT. Amino acid sequence: CASRRSQGAREKLFF.

The chain recombines TRBV5-1 with TRBJ1-2, with unresolved D. V lost 0 bases to trimming and J lost 8 bases, with 8 bases between them. Germline loops: CDR1 SGHRS, CDR2 YFSETQ. The CDR3 sequence is 12 residues long. CDR3 in amino acids: CASSLDGKGYTF. The CDR3 DNA reads as TGCGCCAGCAGCTTGGACGGGAAGGGCTACACCTTC.

This clonotype appeared a few times. The chain's CDR3 is CASSSDGRGDTQYF. CDR3 DNA sequence: TGTGCCAGCAGCTCGGACGGGAGGGGAGATACGCAGTATTTT. The chain carries TRBV9 and TRBJ2-3; 8 nucleotides agree with TRBD2. Germline V gives CDR1 SGDLS, CDR2 YYNGEE. The length of the CDR3 is 14 residues. J gave up 5 bases and V 4 bases, and 6 bases lay outside the gene matches.

The V and J genes are TRBV2 and TRBJ2-5; perhaps TRBD1 as D (5 bases). The assigned J gene may be wrong: the sequence end matches TRBJ2-1 better. CDR3 length equals 13 residues. CDR1 is SNHLY and CDR2 is FYNNEI in the germline V gene. In DNA, the CDR3 is TGTGCCAGCAGTCGACAGCCCCAAGAGACCCAGTTCTTC. Encoded protein: CASSRQPQETQFF.

The gene calls are TRBV30 and TRBJ2-1; D gene uncertain. This CDR3 contains 12 residues. Germline CDR1 reads GTSNPN; CDR2 reads SVGIG (reference sequence). Trimming shortened V by 3 bases and J by 6 bases, and 9 bases separated the two germline ends. The CDR3 DNA reads TGTGCCTGGAGCGTTCCCGGCAATGAGCAGTTCTTC. Translated, it gives CAWSVPGNEQFF.

The chain is built from TRBV5-6 and TRBJ1-1; 8 bases match TRBD1. V lost 4 bases and J lost 1; bases outside the gene matches: 6. CDR3 size: 15 residues. CDR1 is SGHDT, CDR2 YYEEEE, per germline. CDR3 coding DNA: TGTGCCAGCAGCACCGGACAGGGAGGGAACACTGAAGCTTTCTTT. Translating gives CASSTGQGGNTEAFF.

The V call is TRBV3-1, the J call TRBJ2-5; 13 bases are a match to TRBD2. Germline V CDR1 and CDR2: LGHDT, YNNKEL (reference sequence). The CDR3 sequence is 16 residues long. Unmatched junction bases numbered 13, after V lost 4 bases and J lost 11 bases. The CDR3 region has the DNA TGTGCCAGCAGCCTCTCCGTGACTAGCGGGAGGCGATCACAGTACTTC. This gives the protein CASSLSVTSGRRSQYF.

The chain combines TRBV20-1 with TRBJ2-5; no firm D call. Looked up from germline, CDR1 is DFQATT and CDR2 is SNEGSKA (reference sequence). The V gene lost 6 bases and the J gene lost 3 bases, with 8 bases spanning the gap. The CDR3 spans 11 residues. The CDR3 DNA reads as TGCAGTGCCCTGGAAGAAGAGACCCAGTACTTC. Encoded protein: CSALEEETQYF.

This chain connects TRBV12-3 or TRBV12-4 to TRBJ2-7, with TRBD2 as a possible D gene (5 bases). V lost 6 bases and J 7 bases, leaving 25 bases between the germline ends. This CDR3 is built from 16 residues. CDR3 sequence reads: CASSQDLGGGVREQYF. The CDR3 coding sequence is TGTGCCAGCAGCCAGGATCTGGGTGGAGGTGTGAGAGAGCAGTACTTC.

Note on this clonotype: A much larger clone sits a single nucleotide away, making a read error possible. The chain uses TRBV7-8 and TRBJ2-1; D is unclear. The CDR3 runs 17 residues. Germline CDR1 SGHVS, CDR2 FQNEAQ. CDR3: CAGSFSYSGPTYNEQFF. The CDR3, as DNA: TGTGCCGGCAGCTTTTCATACTCGGGCCCCACCTACAATGAGCAGTTCTTC. Supplemented by reference TRBV7-8 and TRBJ2-1, the full variable domain reads GAGVSQSPRYKVAKRGQDVALRCDPISGHVSLFWYQQALGQGPEFLTYFQNEAQLDKSGLPSDRFFAERPEGSVSTLKIQRTQQEDSAVYLCAGSFSYSGPTYNEQFFGPGTRLTVL.

The J gene is TRBJ1-5, the V gene TRBV4-1, with D perhaps TRBD1 (5 bases). Trimming took 3 bases from V and 7 from J, leaving 10 bases between them. This CDR3 comprises 13 residues. Looked up from germline, CDR1 is MGHRA and CDR2 is YSYEKL. The CDR3 nucleotides read TGCGCCAGCAGCCAGGGGGAAAGACAGCCCCAGCATTTT. The encoded protein is CASSQGERQPQHF.

The chain combines TRBV7-9 with TRBJ2-5; 11 bases line up with TRBD1. V gave up 2 bases and J gave up 5 bases; unmatched junction bases: 7. CDR1 SEHNR and CDR2 FQNEAQ come from the germline V gene (reference sequence). This CDR3 is built from 16 residues. DNA of the CDR3: TGTGCCAGCAGCTTATCGGGACAGGGGGTCTTGGAGACCCAGTACTTC. Its translation: CASSLSGQGVLETQYF. Looking up the rest from reference TRBV7-9 and TRBJ2-5 gives the full variable domain: DTGVSQNPRHKITKRGQNVTFRCDPISEHNRLYWYRQTLGQGPEFLTYFQNEAQLEKSRLLSDRFSAERPKGSFSTLEIQRTEQGDSAMYLCASSLSGQGVLETQYFGPGTRLLVL.

The rearrangement uses TRBV6-1 and TRBJ2-7; 8 bases are shared with TRBD1. Germline CDR1 reads MNHNS; CDR2 reads SASEGT. This CDR3 is 15 amino acids long. Trimming at V came to 6 bases and at J to 2 bases, leaving 9 bases not matched to a gene. The CDR3, as DNA: TGTGCCAGCAGCCCGCGTGGGACAGGAGCCTACGAGCAGTACTTC. It is translated as CASSPRGTGAYEQYF.

The V call is TRBV2, the J call TRBJ2-1; D possibly matches TRBD1 or TRBD2 (5 bases each). The CDR3 length is 13 residues. V lost 8 bases and J 8 bases, leaving 16 bases between the germline ends. Germline V gene sequence: CDR1 SNHLY, CDR2 FYNNEI. Here the CDR3 DNA reads TGTGCCAGCCTGGGGGTAGAGGTCTATGAGCAGTTCTTC. This translates into CASLGVEVYEQFF.

This clonotype was counted between two and nine times. The chain links TRBV14 to TRBJ2-7; 9 bases are shared with TRBD1. The germline V gene encodes CDR1 SGHDN and CDR2 FVKESK. V dropped 1 base and J dropped 3; count of bases not matched to a gene: 4. The CDR3 covers 15 residues. DNA for the CDR3: TGTGCCAGCAGCCAAGGATGGGACAGGGTCTACGAGCAGTACTTC. Protein sequence: CASSQGWDRVYEQYF.

V and J are TRBV12-5 and TRBJ2-1; possibly TRBD2 for D (6 bases). This CDR3 is built from 10 residues. Germline V gives CDR1 LGHNT, CDR2 FRNRAP. The CDR3 nucleotides read TGTGATAAATCCCGGGAGATGCAGTTCTTC. It codes for CDKSREMQFF.